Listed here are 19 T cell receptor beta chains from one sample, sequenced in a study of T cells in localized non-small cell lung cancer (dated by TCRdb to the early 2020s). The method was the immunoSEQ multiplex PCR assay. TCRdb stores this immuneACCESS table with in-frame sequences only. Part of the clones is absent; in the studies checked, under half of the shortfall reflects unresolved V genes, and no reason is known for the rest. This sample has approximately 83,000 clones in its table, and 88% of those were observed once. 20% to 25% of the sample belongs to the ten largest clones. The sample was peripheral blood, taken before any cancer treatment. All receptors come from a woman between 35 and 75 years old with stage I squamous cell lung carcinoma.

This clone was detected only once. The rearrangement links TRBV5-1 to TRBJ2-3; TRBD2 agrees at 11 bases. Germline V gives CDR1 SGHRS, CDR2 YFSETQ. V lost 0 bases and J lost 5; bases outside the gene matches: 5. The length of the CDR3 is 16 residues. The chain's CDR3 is CASSLAPSGGRDTQYF. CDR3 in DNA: TGCGCCAGCAGCTTGGCCCCTAGCGGGGGGCGAGATACGCAGTATTTT.

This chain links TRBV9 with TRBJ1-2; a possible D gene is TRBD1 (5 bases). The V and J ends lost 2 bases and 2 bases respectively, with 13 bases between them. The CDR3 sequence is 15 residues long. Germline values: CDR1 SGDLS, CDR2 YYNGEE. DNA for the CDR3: TGTGCCAGCAGCGTGGGCATCGGGGACAACTATGGCTACACCTTC. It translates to CASSVGIGDNYGYTF. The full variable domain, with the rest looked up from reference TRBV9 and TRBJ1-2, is DSGVTQTPKHLITATGQRVTLRCSPRSGDLSVYWYQQSLDQGLQFLIQYYNGEERAKGNILERFSAQQFPDLHSELNLSSLELGDSALYFCASSVGIGDNYGYTFGSGTRLTVV.

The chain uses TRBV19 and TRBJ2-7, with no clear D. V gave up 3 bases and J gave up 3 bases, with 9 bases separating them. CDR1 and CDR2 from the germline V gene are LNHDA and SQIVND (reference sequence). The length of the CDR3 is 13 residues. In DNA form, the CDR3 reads TGTGCCAGTAGTATTCGAGACCGCTACGAGCAGTACTTC. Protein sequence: CASSIRDRYEQYF.

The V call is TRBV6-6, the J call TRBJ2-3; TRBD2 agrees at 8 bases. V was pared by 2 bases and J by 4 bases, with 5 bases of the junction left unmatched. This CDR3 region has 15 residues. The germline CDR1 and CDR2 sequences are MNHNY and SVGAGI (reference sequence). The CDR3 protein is CASSYARGVSDTQYF. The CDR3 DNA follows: TGTGCCAGCAGTTACGCGCGGGGGGTCTCAGATACGCAGTATTTT.

CDR3 in amino acids: CASTSTMTTNYGYTF. The CDR3 DNA is TGTGCCAGCACGTCAACGATGACAACTAACTATGGCTACACCTTC. J is TRBJ1-2 and V is TRBV6-5; D is unresolved. Per the germline V gene, CDR1 is MNHEY and CDR2 is SVGAGI. Trimming removed 7 bases at V and 0 bases at J, with 15 bases between. The length of the CDR3 is 15 residues.

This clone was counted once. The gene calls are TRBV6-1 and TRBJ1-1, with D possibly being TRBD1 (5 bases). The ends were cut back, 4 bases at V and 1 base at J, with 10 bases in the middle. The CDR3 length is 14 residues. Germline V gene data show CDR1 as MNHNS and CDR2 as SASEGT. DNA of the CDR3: TGTGCCAGCAGTGTGGGAGGGGCGAACACTGAAGCTTTCTTT. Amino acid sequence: CASSVGGANTEAFF.

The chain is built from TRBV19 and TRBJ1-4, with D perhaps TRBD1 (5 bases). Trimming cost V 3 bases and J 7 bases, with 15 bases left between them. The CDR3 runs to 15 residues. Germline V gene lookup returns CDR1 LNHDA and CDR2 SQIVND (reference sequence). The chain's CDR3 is CASSMNQGTGEKLFF. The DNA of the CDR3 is TGTGCCAGTAGTATGAACCAGGGCACGGGTGAAAAACTGTTTTTT.

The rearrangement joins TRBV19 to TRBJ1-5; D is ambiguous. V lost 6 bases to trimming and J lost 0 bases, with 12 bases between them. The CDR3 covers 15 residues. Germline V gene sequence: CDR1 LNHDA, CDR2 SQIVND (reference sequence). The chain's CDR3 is CASSITWSSNQPQHF. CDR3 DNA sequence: TGTGCCAGTAGCATAACCTGGAGTAGCAATCAGCCCCAGCATTTT.

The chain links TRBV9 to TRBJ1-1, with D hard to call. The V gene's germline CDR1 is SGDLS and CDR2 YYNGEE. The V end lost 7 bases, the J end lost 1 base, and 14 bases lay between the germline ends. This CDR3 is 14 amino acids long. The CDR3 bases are TGTGCCAGCTCCCCGGTGAGGAAGAACACTGAAGCTTTCTTT. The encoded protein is CASSPVRKNTEAFF.

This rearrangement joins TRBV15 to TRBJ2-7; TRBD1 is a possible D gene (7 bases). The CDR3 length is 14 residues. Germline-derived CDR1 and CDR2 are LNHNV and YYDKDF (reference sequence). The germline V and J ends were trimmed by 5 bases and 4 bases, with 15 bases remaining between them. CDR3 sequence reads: CATSLEQGGYEQYF. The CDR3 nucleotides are TGTGCCACCAGCCTCGAGCAGGGGGGTTACGAGCAGTACTTC.

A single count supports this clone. In DNA form, the CDR3 reads TGTGCCAGCAGCTTAGAGGCATCGGGGAATCAGCCCCAGCATTTT. Amino acid sequence: CASSLEASGNQPQHF. The rearrangement uses TRBV11-2 and TRBJ1-5; D is undetermined. The CDR3 has 15 amino acids. The V end was cut by 0 bases, the J end by 4 bases, with 10 bases between. The germline gives CDR1 SGHAT, CDR2 FQNNGV. Full variable domain (remainder filled in from reference TRBV11-2 and TRBJ1-5): EAGVAQSPRYKIIEKRQSVAFWCNPISGHATLYWYQQILGQGPKLLIQFQNNGVVDDSQLPKDRFSAERLKGVDSTLKIQPAKLEDSAVYLCASSLEASGNQPQHFGDGTRLSIL.

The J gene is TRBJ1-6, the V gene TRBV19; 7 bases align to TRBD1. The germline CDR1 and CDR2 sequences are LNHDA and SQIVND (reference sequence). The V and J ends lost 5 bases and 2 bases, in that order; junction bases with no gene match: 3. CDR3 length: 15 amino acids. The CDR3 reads CASSQDRAYNSPLHF. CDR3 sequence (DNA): TGTGCCAGTAGTCAAGACAGGGCCTATAATTCACCCCTCCACTTT.

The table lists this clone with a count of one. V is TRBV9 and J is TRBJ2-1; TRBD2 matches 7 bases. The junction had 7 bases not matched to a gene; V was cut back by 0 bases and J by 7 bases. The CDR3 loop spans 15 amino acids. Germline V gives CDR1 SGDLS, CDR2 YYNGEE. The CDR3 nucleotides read TGTGCCAGCAGCGTAGGAGGGCTAGCGGCTAATGAGCAGTTCTTC. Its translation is CASSVGGLAANEQFF.

CDR3 sequence: CASSTGGASTDTQYF. CDR3 nucleotides: TGTGCCAGCAGCACGGGGGGGGCTAGCACAGATACGCAGTATTTT. The V call is TRBV7-9, the J call TRBJ2-3, with 8 nucleotides matching TRBD2. The CDR3 totals 15 residues. V dropped 5 bases and J dropped 0; count of bases not matched to a gene: 4. Per germline, CDR1 SEHNR and CDR2 FQNEAQ (reference sequence).

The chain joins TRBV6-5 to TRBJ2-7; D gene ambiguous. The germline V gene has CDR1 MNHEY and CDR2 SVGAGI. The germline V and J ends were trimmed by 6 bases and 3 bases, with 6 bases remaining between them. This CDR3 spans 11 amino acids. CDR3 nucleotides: TGTGCCAGCAGCTCAGACTACGAGCAGTACTTC. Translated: CASSSDYEQYF.

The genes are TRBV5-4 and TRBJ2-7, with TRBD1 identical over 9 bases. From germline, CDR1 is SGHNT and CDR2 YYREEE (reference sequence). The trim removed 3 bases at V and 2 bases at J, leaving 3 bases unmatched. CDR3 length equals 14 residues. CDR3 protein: CASSWGTGPYEQYF. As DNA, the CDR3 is TGTGCCAGCAGCTGGGGGACAGGGCCCTACGAGCAGTACTTC.

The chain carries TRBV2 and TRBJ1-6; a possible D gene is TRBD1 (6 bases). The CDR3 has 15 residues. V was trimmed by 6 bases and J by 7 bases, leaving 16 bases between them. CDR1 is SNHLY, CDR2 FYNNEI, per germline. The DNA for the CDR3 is TGTGCCAGCAGCTGGTGGGGGACAAGAAATTCACCCCTCCACTTT. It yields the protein CASSWWGTRNSPLHF.

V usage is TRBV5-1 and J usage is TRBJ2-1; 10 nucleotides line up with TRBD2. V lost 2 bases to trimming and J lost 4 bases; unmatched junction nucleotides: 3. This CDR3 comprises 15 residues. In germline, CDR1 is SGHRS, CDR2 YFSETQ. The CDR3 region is CASSLGLAEYNEQFF. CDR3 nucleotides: TGCGCCAGCAGCTTAGGACTAGCGGAATACAATGAGCAGTTCTTC.

The CDR3 region has the DNA TGTGCCAGCAGCTTGGGGGGAGGAGCCAGCTATGGCTACACCTTC. Its protein is CASSLGGGASYGYTF. This chain connects TRBV5-4 to TRBJ1-2; D call uncertain. There are 15 residues in the CDR3. Trimming took off 0 bases at V and 4 bases at J, with 13 bases between the two ends. Germline V gene lookup returns CDR1 SGHNT and CDR2 YYREEE (reference sequence). The full variable domain, with the rest looked up from reference TRBV5-4 and TRBJ1-2, is ETGVTQSPTHLIKTRGQQVTLRCSSQSGHNTVSWYQQALGQGPQFIFQYYREEENGRGNFPPRFSGLQFPNYSSELNVNALELDDSALYLCASSLGGGASYGYTFGSGTRLTVV.